Described below is a single T cell receptor beta chain sequence and its context. Its antigen is not known. The CDR3 extends over 13 amino acids. Trimming pared 4 bases from V and 1 base from J, leaving 7 bases between. Germline loops: CDR1 MNHEY, CDR2 SVGEGT. UMIs and sample barcodes were carried by the TCR alpha and TCR beta cDNA libraries that 5'RACE produced using constant-segment primers. TCRdb analysed the 5' RACE reads with MiXCR anew, one entry per CDR3 protein. The sample has hundreds of thousands of distinct CDR3 sequences, approximately 29% seen once. The record originates from a study of T-cell memory formation after mild COVID-19. Study-wide points: Among CD4+ contracting clones, most were CM and EM, and CD8+ ones EMRA.

The rearrangement joins TRBV6-2 or TRBV6-3 to TRBJ1-2; D is perhaps TRBD1 (5 bases). The clonotype was recovered from an adult woman who had mild COVID-19 (a few samples of this study predate the infection). Cell type and time point are not known. The sample comprised PBMCs or a T cell subset sorted from them (not recorded which). The CDR3 DNA reads TGTGCCAGCAGTTGGGGGATTAACTATGGCTACACCTTC. Amino acids: CASSWGINYGYTF.